A single sample gave rise to the 31 T cell receptor beta chains below, sequenced in a study of post-analysis software for immune sequencing data (dated by TCRdb to about 2015). The full study reports these points: Significantly higher frequencies in patients than in controls were found for five TRBV segments, including TRBV5-6, TRBV5-1 and TRBV20-1.

The antigens for these receptors are not known. The library was produced with PCR. This sample was sequenced with an Illumina HiSeq 2500. Unique molecular identifiers were incorporated into TCR beta cDNA libraries to reduce PCR and sequencing biases. Starting from the raw public reads, TCRdb applied fastp trimming at Q25, assembled clones with MiXCR and retained in-frame beta chains. Merged by CDR3 protein, the rows form single entries marked with the most common genes and DNA. For this sample there are hundreds of thousands of distinct CDR3 sequences; around 27% appear just once. The top ten constitute around 0.56% of the sample. Sequencing input: blood. All receptors derive from a girl between 10 and 17 years old with multiple sclerosis.

This clonotype came up a few times. The J gene is TRBJ2-5, the V gene TRBV27, with TRBD1 matching 9 bases. The V and J ends lost 5 bases and 3 bases, in that order; junction bases with no gene match: 28. The CDR3 is 22 amino acids. The V gene's germline CDR1 is MNHEY and CDR2 SMNVEV (reference sequence). Here the CDR3 reads CASSPRGAGQGGFRREKETQYF. In nucleotides, the CDR3 is TGTGCCAGCAGTCCAAGAGGGGCGGGACAGGGCGGTTTTCGTAGAGAAAAAGAGACCCAGTACTTC.

The sample holds a few counts of this clonotype. The rearrangement links TRBV7-9 to TRBJ1-5; a weak D match, TRBD1 (5 bases). V lost 4 bases, J lost 3 bases, and 10 bases lay in between. The CDR3 spans 14 residues. Looked up from germline, CDR1 is SEHNR and CDR2 is FQNEAQ (reference sequence). The CDR3 DNA is TGTGCCAGCAGCTGGGGGGGGAACAATCAGCCCCAGCATTTT. Translation: CASSWGGNNQPQHF.

In its sample, this clonotype was seen a few times. The genes are TRBV19 and TRBJ1-5; perhaps TRBD1 as D (6 bases). The CDR3 spans 11 residues. From germline, CDR1 is LNHDA and CDR2 SQIVND (reference sequence). Trimming pared 3 bases from V and 14 bases from J, leaving 11 bases between. The CDR3 nucleotides read TGTGCCAGTAGTATCGGAAACAGGGAGCATTTT. Translating gives CASSIGNREHF. Based on the CDR3 plus reference TRBV19 and TRBJ1-5, the full variable domain is DGGITQSPKYLFRKEGQNVTLSCEQNLNHDAMYWYRQDPGQGLRLIYYSQIVNDFQKGDIAEGYSVSREKKESFPLTVTSAQKNPTAFYLCASSIGNREHFGDGTRLSIL.

V usage is TRBV16 and J usage is TRBJ1-6, with D perhaps matching TRBD1 (6 bases). Germline lookup yields CDR1 KGHSY and CDR2 FQNENV. V lost 7 bases, J lost 10 bases, and 20 bases lay in between. This CDR3 comprises 15 residues. CDR3 in amino acids: CASKTSQGRGSPLHF. The CDR3, as DNA: TGTGCCAGCAAAACCTCACAGGGCCGCGGGTCACCCCTCCACTTT.

J is TRBJ2-3 and V is TRBV19; TRBD2 aligns across 13 bases. Germline lookup yields CDR1 LNHDA and CDR2 SQIVND (reference sequence). This CDR3 has 17 amino acids. The J segment lost 0 bases and the V segment lost 5 bases, leaving 5 bases of the junction unmatched. DNA of the CDR3: TGTGCCAGTAGTCCCCGGACTAGCGGGAGAAGCACAGATACGCAGTATTTT. Its translation is CASSPRTSGRSTDTQYF.

The CDR3 reads CASSLGPKTQYF. The CDR3 nucleotides read TGTGCCAGCAGTTTAGGGCCGAAGACCCAGTACTTC. The chain carries TRBV28 and TRBJ2-5; D is uncertain. The CDR3 loop spans 12 amino acids. Trimming removed 2 bases from V and 6 bases from J, with 7 bases in between. The germline gives CDR1 MDHEN, CDR2 SYDVKM.

V and J are TRBV12-3 or TRBV12-4 and TRBJ2-3; 7 bases line up with TRBD2. V trimming: 5 bases; J trimming: 7 bases; junction bases outside the gene matches: 15. This CDR3 is built from 16 residues. CDR3 in DNA: TGTGCCAGCAGTCCGGGGCTAGCGGTCTCCATAAATACGCAGTATTTT. Protein product: CASSPGLAVSINTQYF.

V is TRBV20-1 and J is TRBJ2-3, with 8 nucleotides matching TRBD2. V lost 3 bases and J lost 4; bases outside the gene matches: 3. The CDR3 extends over 13 amino acids. CDR1 and CDR2 (germline): DFQATT, SNEGSKA (reference sequence). The CDR3 nucleotides are TGCAGTGCTAGCGGGAGGGCCTCAGATACGCAGTATTTT. Protein sequence: CSASGRASDTQYF.

The J gene is TRBJ1-5, the V gene TRBV29-1; no firm D call. The CDR3 loop spans 12 amino acids. CDR1 SQVTM and CDR2 ANQGSEA come from the germline V gene. V was shortened by 4 bases and J by 9 bases, with 13 bases between the two germline ends. DNA of the CDR3: TGCAGCGTTGGAGCCCCTTTAGGGCCCCAGCATTTT. As protein: CSVGAPLGPQHF.

The chain carries TRBV15 and TRBJ2-5; 7 nucleotides match TRBD1. The germline V gene has CDR1 LNHNV and CDR2 YYDKDF (reference sequence). The CDR3 extends over 16 amino acids. V shed 4 bases and J 2 bases; nucleotides not matched to a gene: 10. CDR3 bases: TGTGCCACCAGCACCCCAGGACAGGAAGCACAAGAGACCCAGTACTTC. Amino acids: CATSTPGQEAQETQYF.

The chain recombines TRBV27 with TRBJ2-5; D possibly matches TRBD1 or TRBD2 (5 bases each). V lost 0 bases to trimming and J lost 4 bases, with 15 bases between them. CDR3 length: 16 amino acids. From germline, CDR1 is MNHEY and CDR2 SMNVEV (reference sequence). The CDR3 DNA sequence: TGTGCCAGCAGTTTATCTTCCGGGATGAGGGGAGAGACCCAGTACTTC. This sequence encodes CASSLSSGMRGETQYF.

The chain has TRBV20-1 and TRBJ1-2, with D tentatively TRBD1 (5 bases). The CDR3 is 16 residues long. V was pared by 1 base and J by 4 bases, with 19 bases between. Germline values: CDR1 DFQATT, CDR2 SNEGSKA (reference sequence). This CDR3 is CSARASQGPVRYGYTF. Written as DNA, the CDR3 is TGCAGTGCTAGAGCATCCCAGGGCCCGGTTCGCTATGGCTACACCTTC.

This chain joins TRBV20-1 and TRBJ2-5; D possibly matches TRBD1 or TRBD2 (6 bases each). Germline assignment: CDR1 DFQATT and CDR2 SNEGSKA (reference sequence). Between the trimmed V and J ends, which lost 0 bases and 7 bases, there was a span of 21 bases. The CDR3 has 16 residues. CDR3 sequence (DNA): TGCAGTGCTAGAGATTTTTTGGCAGGGGAGGCTGGGACCCAGTACTTC. Translated, it gives CSARDFLAGEAGTQYF.

The chain employs TRBV5-6 and TRBJ2-7, with D possibly matching TRBD1 (5 bases). CDR1 and CDR2 (germline): SGHDT, YYEEEE. Trimming left V 0 bases short and J 3 bases short, with 10 bases between. The CDR3 is made up of 14 amino acids. The CDR3 spells CASSLDRSDYEQYF. The CDR3 DNA sequence: TGTGCCAGCAGCTTGGACAGGAGTGACTACGAGCAGTACTTC.

V is TRBV20-1 and J is TRBJ2-3; D is uncertain. Germline V gene data show CDR1 as DFQATT and CDR2 as SNEGSKA (reference sequence). CDR3 length: 13 amino acids. Trimming pared 7 bases from V and 6 bases from J, leaving 17 bases between. The CDR3 reads CSVSALDLDTQYF. The CDR3 bases are TGCAGTGTTAGTGCCCTGGACCTGGATACGCAGTATTTT.

This clonotype has only a few counts. The CDR3 sequence: CSARPGVGADTQYF. The DNA of the CDR3 is TGCAGTGCTAGACCTGGGGTTGGCGCAGATACGCAGTATTTT. The rearrangement joins TRBV20-1 to TRBJ2-3; D not certain. Germline V gene lookup returns CDR1 DFQATT and CDR2 SNEGSKA (reference sequence). The V end was cut by 2 bases, the J end by 4 bases, with 13 bases between. This CDR3 region has 14 residues.

V and J are TRBV5-1 and TRBJ2-3; D gene ambiguous. V was shortened by 0 bases and J by 1 base, with 9 bases between the two germline ends. CDR1 is SGHRS, CDR2 YFSETQ, per germline. The CDR3 is 15 residues long. CDR3 in DNA: TGCGCCAGCAGCTTGGAGTGGCCCGGCACAGATACGCAGTATTTT. Translated: CASSLEWPGTDTQYF.

This chain joins TRBV4-1 and TRBJ2-6; 11 nucleotides match TRBD2. Germline assignment: CDR1 MGHRA and CDR2 YSYEKL. CDR3 length: 18 amino acids. Trimming cost V 3 bases and J 2 bases; bases outside gene matches: 6. This chain's CDR3 is CASSQWNSGGAGANVLTF. In DNA, the CDR3 is TGCGCCAGCAGCCAGTGGAATAGCGGGGGGGCTGGGGCCAACGTCCTGACTTTC.

This clonotype occurred many times. V usage is TRBV5-1 and J usage is TRBJ2-7; the D gene could be TRBD1 or TRBD2 (5 bases each). The CDR3 runs 14 residues. Trimming removed 3 bases at V and 2 bases at J, with 12 bases between. Germline-derived CDR1 and CDR2 are SGHRS and YFSETQ. CDR3 loop: CASSYGTAPYEQYF. In DNA, the CDR3 is TGCGCCAGCAGCTACGGGACGGCACCCTACGAGCAGTACTTC. The full variable domain, rest sourced from reference TRBV5-1 and TRBJ2-7, is KAGVTQTPRYLIKTRGQQVTLSCSPISGHRSVSWYQQTPGQGLQFLFEYFSETQRNKGNFPGRFSGRQFSNSRSEMNVSTLELGDSALYLCASSYGTAPYEQYFGPGTRLTVT.

The genes are TRBV15 and TRBJ2-3; D is unresolved. The CDR3 length is 13 residues. Germline V CDR1 and CDR2: LNHNV, YYDKDF (reference sequence). Trimming took 6 bases from V and 1 from J, leaving 8 bases between them. CDR3 in amino acids: CATRSVGTDTQYF. CDR3 in DNA: TGTGCCACCAGGAGCGTAGGCACAGATACGCAGTATTTT.

At least ten counts were recorded for this clonotype. The CDR3 spells CASSSDGSSYEQYF. The CDR3 DNA follows: TGTGCCAGCAGCTCGGACGGGAGCTCCTACGAGCAGTACTTC. The gene calls are TRBV7-2 and TRBJ2-7; possible D gene TRBD2, 6 bases. Trimming stripped 4 bases from V and 0 bases from J, with 10 bases between. Per the germline V gene, CDR1 is SGHTA and CDR2 is FQGNSA. The CDR3 is 14 residues long.

The CDR3 DNA reads TGTGCCAGCAGCCGACCCAACCGGCTAGCGGGGGCCTCCAATGAGCAGTTCTTC. Its protein is CASSRPNRLAGASNEQFF. The J gene is TRBJ2-1, the V gene TRBV3-1, with 10 positions matching TRBD2. V lost 4 bases to trimming and J lost 6 bases; unmatched junction nucleotides: 15. The germline gives CDR1 LGHDT, CDR2 YNNKEL (reference sequence). This CDR3 comprises 18 residues.

This clonotype was seen only a few times. The chain combines TRBV7-2 with TRBJ2-7; 9 bases align to TRBD1. Germline-derived CDR1 and CDR2 are SGHTA and FQGNSA. Trimming removed 6 bases from V and 3 bases from J; junction bases left unmatched: 15. The CDR3 spans 17 residues. The CDR3 sequence is CASSSTRWDRDLYEQYF. CDR3 coding DNA: TGTGCCAGCAGTTCAACCAGGTGGGACAGGGATCTCTACGAGCAGTACTTC.

This rearrangement joins TRBV12-3 or TRBV12-4 to TRBJ1-5; TRBD1 aligns across 7 bases. Losses at the gene ends were 5 bases for V and 6 bases for J; bases not matched to a gene: 10. This CDR3 contains 15 residues. As DNA, the CDR3 is TGTGCCAGCAGTCCAGCACAGGGGCGGCGTCAGCCCCAGCATTTT. Protein product: CASSPAQGRRQPQHF.

The chain has TRBV7-8 and TRBJ2-1, with 8 nucleotides matching TRBD1. The CDR3 is 13 amino acids. Looked up from germline, CDR1 is SGHVS and CDR2 is FQNEAQ. Trimming cost V 4 bases and J 5 bases; bases outside gene matches: 1. CDR3 coding DNA: TGTGCCAGCAGCTCAGGGGGCCACAATGAGCAGTTCTTC. Translation gives CASSSGGHNEQFF.

The sample holds many counts of this clonotype. This sequence joins TRBV6-5 and TRBJ2-7; maybe TRBD1 (5 bases). Trimming left V 1 base short and J 6 bases short, with 10 bases between. Germline CDR1 reads MNHEY; CDR2 reads SVGAGI. The CDR3 has 13 residues. CDR3 DNA: TGTGCCAGCAGTTACTGGCGGACAAGCGAGCAGTACTTC. Translation: CASSYWRTSEQYF.

In this sample, this clonotype turned up a few times. The J gene is TRBJ2-5, the V gene TRBV5-1; possible D gene TRBD2, 5 bases. TRBJ2-7 matches the DNA end more closely, so the J call is doubtful. The CDR3 covers 13 residues. Per germline, CDR1 SGHRS and CDR2 YFSETQ. CDR3 loop: CASGRLREGEQYF. DNA for the CDR3: TGCGCCAGCGGTCGCCTCCGGGAAGGCGAGCAGTACTTC.

Remarks on this clonotype: A read error may account for a junction end that differs from germline. The V gene is TRBV20-1, the J gene TRBJ1-5, with no clear D. Germline V gene data show CDR1 as DFQATT and CDR2 as SNEGSKA (reference sequence). The CDR3 loop spans 13 amino acids. CDR3 residues: CSARENGNRPQHF. The CDR3 DNA is TGCAGTGCTAGAGAAAACGGAAATCGGCCCCAGCATTTT.

CDR3 region: CATSRDMRGANEKLFF. In DNA, the CDR3 is TGTGCCACCAGCAGAGATATGCGGGGCGCTAATGAAAAACTGTTTTTT. V and J are TRBV15 and TRBJ1-4; D might be TRBD1 (5 bases). Per germline, CDR1 LNHNV and CDR2 YYDKDF (reference sequence). The CDR3 consists of 16 residues. V was trimmed by 0 bases and J by 3 bases, leaving 11 bases between them.

This clonotype was counted between two and nine times. V and J are TRBV5-6 and TRBJ1-2; D possibly corresponds to TRBD1 (6 bases). The CDR3 totals 15 residues. V was clipped by 0 bases and J by 4 bases, with 13 bases between them. Germline CDR1 reads SGHDT; CDR2 reads YYEEEE. The CDR3 spells CASSLETGKTYGYTF. The CDR3 DNA sequence: TGTGCCAGCAGCTTGGAGACAGGAAAAACCTATGGCTACACCTTC. Variable domain in full (rest from reference TRBV5-6 and TRBJ1-2): DAGVTQSPTHLIKTRGQQVTLRCSPKSGHDTVSWYQQALGQGPQFIFQYYEEEERQRGNFPDRFSGHQFPNYSSELNVNALLLGDSALYLCASSLETGKTYGYTFGSGTRLTVV.

For this clonotype: Sequence at one end of the junction differs from germline and may be a read error. The chain has TRBV6-1 and TRBJ2-5; 9 bases are a match to TRBD1. The germline V gene has CDR1 MNHNS and CDR2 SASEGT. The CDR3 loop spans 17 amino acids. The CDR3 nucleotides are TGTGTCAGCAGTCCCGGATACCCGGGACAGGGTAAAGAGACCCAGTACTTC. It yields the protein CVSSPGYPGQGKETQYF.